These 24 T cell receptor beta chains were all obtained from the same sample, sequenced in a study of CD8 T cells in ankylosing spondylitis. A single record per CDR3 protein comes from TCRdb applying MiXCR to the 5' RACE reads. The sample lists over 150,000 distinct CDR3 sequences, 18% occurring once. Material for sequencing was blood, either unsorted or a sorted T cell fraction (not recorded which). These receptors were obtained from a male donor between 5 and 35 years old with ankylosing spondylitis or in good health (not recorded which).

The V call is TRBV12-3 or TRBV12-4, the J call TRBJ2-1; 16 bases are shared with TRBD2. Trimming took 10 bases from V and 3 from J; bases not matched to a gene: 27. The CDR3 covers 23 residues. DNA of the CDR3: TGTGCCATCTCGGTGATGGGACAGGGGACTAGCGGGAGGGCCAGTCTCGTCTACAATGAGCAGTTCTTC. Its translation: CAISVMGQGTSGRASLVYNEQFF.

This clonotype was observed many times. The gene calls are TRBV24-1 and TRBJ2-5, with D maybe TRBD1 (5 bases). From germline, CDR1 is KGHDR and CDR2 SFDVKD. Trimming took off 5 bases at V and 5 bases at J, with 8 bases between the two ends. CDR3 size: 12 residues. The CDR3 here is CATSVSGETQYF. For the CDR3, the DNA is TGTGCCACCAGTGTATCAGGGGAGACCCAGTACTTC.

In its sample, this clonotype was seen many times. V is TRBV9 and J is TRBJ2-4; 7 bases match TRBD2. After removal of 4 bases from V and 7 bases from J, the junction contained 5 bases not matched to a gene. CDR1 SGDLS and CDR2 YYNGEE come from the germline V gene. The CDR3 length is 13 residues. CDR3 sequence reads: CASSPYSGNIQYF. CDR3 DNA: TGTGCCAGCAGCCCATATAGCGGGAACATTCAGTACTTC.

The CDR3 DNA follows: TGTGCCAGCGCCACCCCGAGCTCCTACGAGCAGTACTTC. Protein sequence: CASATPSSYEQYF. The V call is TRBV6-6, the J call TRBJ2-7; D unclear. Trimming left V 8 bases short and J 0 bases short, with 11 bases between. Per germline, CDR1 MNHNY and CDR2 SVGAGI (reference sequence). The CDR3 consists of 13 residues.

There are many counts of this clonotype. The CDR3 region is CASSPLDPPEQFF. The CDR3 DNA reads TGCGCCAGCAGCCCCCTAGACCCACCAGAGCAGTTCTTC. V is TRBV4-1 and J is TRBJ2-1, with D hard to call. Trimming took off 4 bases at V and 10 bases at J, with 14 bases between the two ends. CDR3 size: 13 residues. Germline-derived CDR1 and CDR2 are MGHRA and YSYEKL.

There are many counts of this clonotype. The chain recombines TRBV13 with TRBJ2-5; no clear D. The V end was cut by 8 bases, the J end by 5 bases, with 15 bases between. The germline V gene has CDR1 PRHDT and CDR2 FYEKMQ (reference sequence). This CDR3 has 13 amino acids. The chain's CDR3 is CASAPSAAETQYF. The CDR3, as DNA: TGTGCCAGCGCCCCTAGTGCCGCGGAGACCCAGTACTTC. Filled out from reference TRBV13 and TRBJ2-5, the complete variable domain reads AAGVIQSPRHLIKEKRETATLKCYPIPRHDTVYWYQQGPGQDPQFLISFYEKMQSDKGSIPDRFSAQQFSDYHSELNMSSLELGDSALYFCASAPSAAETQYFGPGTRLLVL.

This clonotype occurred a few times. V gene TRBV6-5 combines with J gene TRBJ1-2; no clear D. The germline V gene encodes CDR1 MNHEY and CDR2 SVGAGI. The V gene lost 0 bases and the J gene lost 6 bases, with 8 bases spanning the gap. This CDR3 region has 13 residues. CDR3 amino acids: CASSYSIVDGYTF. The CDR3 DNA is TGTGCCAGCAGTTACTCAATTGTGGATGGCTACACCTTC.

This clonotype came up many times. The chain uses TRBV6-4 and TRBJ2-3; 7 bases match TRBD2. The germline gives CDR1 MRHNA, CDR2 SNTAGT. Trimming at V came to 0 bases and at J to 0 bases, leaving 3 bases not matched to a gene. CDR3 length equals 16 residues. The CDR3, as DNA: TGTGCCAGCAGTGACTCGGCGGGGGAAAGCACAGATACGCAGTATTTT. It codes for CASSDSAGESTDTQYF.

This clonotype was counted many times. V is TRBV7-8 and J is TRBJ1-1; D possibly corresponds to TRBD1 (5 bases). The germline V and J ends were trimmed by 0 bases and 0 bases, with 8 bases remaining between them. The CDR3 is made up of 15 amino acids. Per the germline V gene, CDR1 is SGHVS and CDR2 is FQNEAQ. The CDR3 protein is CASSLAGAVNTEAFF. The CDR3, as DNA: TGTGCCAGCAGCTTAGCAGGGGCTGTGAACACTGAAGCTTTCTTT.

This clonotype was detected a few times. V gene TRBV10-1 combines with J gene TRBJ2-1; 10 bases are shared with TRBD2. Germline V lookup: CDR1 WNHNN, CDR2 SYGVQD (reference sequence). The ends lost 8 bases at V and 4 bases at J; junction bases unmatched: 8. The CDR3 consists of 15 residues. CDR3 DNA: TGCGCCAGCGGATCGCTAGCGGGAGCGTACAATGAGCAGTTCTTC. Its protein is CASGSLAGAYNEQFF.

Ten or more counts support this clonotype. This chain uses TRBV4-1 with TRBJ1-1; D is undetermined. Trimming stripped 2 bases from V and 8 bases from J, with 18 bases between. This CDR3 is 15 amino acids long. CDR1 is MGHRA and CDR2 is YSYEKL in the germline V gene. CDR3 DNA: TGCGCCAGCAGCCAACCCACCTCGAGGGTGTACGAAGCTTTCTTT. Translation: CASSQPTSRVYEAFF.

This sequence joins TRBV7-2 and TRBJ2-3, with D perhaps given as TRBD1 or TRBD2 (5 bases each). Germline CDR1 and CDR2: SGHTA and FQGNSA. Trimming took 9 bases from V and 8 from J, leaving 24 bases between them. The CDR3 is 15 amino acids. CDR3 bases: TGTGCCAGTTTCGGGGCCACTTCGGGCTGGGGTACGCAGTATTTT. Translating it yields CASFGATSGWGTQYF.

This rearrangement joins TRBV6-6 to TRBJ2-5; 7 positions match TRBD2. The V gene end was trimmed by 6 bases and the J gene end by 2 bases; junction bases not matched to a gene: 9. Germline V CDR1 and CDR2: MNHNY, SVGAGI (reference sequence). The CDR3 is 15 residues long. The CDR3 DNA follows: TGTGCCAGCAGAAACCTAGCGGCCCAGCAAGAGACCCAGTACTTC. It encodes CASRNLAAQQETQYF.

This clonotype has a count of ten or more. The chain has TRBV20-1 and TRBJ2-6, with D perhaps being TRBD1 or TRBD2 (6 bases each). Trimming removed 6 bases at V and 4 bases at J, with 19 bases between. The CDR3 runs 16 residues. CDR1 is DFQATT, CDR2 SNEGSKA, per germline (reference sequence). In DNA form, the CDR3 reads TGCAGTGCCCACCTACCGGGGGCGGGAGGGGCCAACGTCCTGACTTTC. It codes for CSAHLPGAGGANVLTF.

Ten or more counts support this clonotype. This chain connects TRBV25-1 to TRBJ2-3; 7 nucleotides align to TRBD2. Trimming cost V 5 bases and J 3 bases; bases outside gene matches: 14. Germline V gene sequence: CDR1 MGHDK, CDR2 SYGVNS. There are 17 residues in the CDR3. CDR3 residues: CASSTPTAGRVTDTQYF. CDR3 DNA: TGTGCCAGCAGTACACCAACAGCGGGACGGGTTACAGATACGCAGTATTTT.

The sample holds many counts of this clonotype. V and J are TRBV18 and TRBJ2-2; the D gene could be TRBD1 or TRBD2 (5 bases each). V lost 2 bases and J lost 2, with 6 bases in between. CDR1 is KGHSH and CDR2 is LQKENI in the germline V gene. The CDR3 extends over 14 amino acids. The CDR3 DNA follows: TGTGCCAGCTCACCAAGGGACAACACCGGGGAGCTGTTTTTT. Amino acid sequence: CASSPRDNTGELFF.

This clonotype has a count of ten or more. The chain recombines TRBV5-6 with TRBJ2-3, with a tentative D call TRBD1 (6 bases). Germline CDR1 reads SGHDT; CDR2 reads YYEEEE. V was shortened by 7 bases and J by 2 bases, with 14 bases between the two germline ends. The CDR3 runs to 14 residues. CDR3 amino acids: CASSQGPLTDTQYF. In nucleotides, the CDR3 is TGTGCCAGCTCACAGGGACCACTCACAGATACGCAGTATTTT.

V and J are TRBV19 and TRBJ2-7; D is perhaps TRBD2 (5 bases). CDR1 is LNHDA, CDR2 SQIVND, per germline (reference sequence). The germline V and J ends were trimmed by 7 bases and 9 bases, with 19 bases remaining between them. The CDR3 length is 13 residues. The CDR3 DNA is TGTGCCAGTAAGGAGGCGGGTTCGAGTGGGCAGTACTTC. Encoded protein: CASKEAGSSGQYF.

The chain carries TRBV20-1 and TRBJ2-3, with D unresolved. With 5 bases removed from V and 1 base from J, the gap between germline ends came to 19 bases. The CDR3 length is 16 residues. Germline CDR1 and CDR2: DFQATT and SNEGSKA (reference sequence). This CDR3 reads CSAPLAPGTGTDTQYF. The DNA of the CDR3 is TGCAGTGCTCCCCTGGCCCCGGGTACTGGCACAGATACGCAGTATTTT.

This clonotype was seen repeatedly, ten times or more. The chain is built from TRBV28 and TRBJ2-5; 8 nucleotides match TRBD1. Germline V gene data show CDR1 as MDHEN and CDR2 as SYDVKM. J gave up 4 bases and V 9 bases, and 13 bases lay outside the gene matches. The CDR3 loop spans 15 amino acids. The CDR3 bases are TGTGCCAGTTCAAACCGACAGGGGCAGGGAGAGACCCAGTACTTC. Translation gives CASSNRQGQGETQYF.

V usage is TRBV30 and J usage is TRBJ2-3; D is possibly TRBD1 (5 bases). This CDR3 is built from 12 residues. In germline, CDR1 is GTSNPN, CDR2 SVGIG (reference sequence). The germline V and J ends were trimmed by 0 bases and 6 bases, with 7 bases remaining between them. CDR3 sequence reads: CAWSVGADTQYF. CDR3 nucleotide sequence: TGTGCCTGGAGTGTTGGGGCGGATACGCAGTATTTT.

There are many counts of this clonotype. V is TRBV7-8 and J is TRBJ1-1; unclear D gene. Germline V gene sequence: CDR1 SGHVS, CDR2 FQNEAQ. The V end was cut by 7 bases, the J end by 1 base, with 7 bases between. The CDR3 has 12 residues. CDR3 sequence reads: CASTNRNTEAFF. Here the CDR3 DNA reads TGTGCCAGCACAAATCGGAACACTGAAGCTTTCTTT.

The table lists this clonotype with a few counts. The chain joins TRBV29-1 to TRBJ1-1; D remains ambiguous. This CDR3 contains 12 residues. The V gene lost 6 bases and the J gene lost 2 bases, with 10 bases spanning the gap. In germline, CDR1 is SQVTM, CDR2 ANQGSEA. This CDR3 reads CSVSLLNTEAFF. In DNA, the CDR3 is TGCAGCGTCAGCCTACTAAACACTGAAGCTTTCTTT.

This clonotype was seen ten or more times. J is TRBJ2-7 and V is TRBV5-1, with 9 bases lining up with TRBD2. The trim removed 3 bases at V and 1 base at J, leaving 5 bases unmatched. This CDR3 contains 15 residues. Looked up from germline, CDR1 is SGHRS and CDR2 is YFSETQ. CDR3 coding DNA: TGCGCCAGCAGCTGGATAGCGGGAGTTTCCTACGAGCAGTACTTC. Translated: CASSWIAGVSYEQYF.